This TCR beta chain was profiled in a study of monozygotic twins with inflammatory bowel disease. Overall study findings and caveats: Twins with IBD were found to have lower TCRbeta diversity (inverse Simpson) than healthy co-twins.

The CDR3 sequence is 13 residues long. CDR1 is LNHNV and CDR2 is YYDKDF in the germline V gene (reference sequence). Every sample had its cDNA made across eight separate reactions. The authors ran two nested PCRs of 16 and 9 cycles on TCRalpha and TCRbeta cDNA. TCRdb reprocessed the 5' RACE reads, keeping one entry per CDR3 protein, no DNA. The clone table shows about 420,000 distinct CDR3 sequences, with the ten largest holding 2% to 3%. Details on this clonotype: Its antigen is not known.

Per donor there was one draw, yielding a blood sample of 2 to 3 ml. What was sequenced was blood. The sequence was obtained from a human donor with ulcerative colitis or Crohn's disease, or a healthy co-twin of an affected twin (not recorded which). The J gene is TRBJ2-1, the V gene TRBV15; TCRdb designates TRBD1, a call that cannot be tested without DNA. CDR3: CATGGGGYNEQFF.